The present entry profiles one TCR beta chain with its context. This clonotype was picked up many times. What antigen it recognizes has not been identified. Base qualities are not provided; no much larger clone lies one nucleotide away. Libraries came from PCR. TCRdb names Illumina HiSeq 2500 as the instrument used. TCR libraries were prepared with molecular barcoding, using unique molecular identifiers to normalize TCRbeta repertoire quantification. In-frame beta chains were kept once TCRdb had trimmed the public reads at Q25 with fastp and called clones with MiXCR. Here each entry gathers all rows of one CDR3 protein and keeps the most common genes and DNA. The sample includes under 250,000 distinct CDR3 sequences, with 20% to 30% observed a single time. The ten largest clonotypes hold 4.5% to 5.5% of the sample. CDR3 length: 11 amino acids, cysteine to phenylalanine. The entry retains the CDR3 DNA only, 33 bases that are in frame from base 1. CDR1 and CDR2 were assigned from the germline V gene as MDHEN and SYDVKM. The trim is 6 bases for V and 5 bases for J, with a gap of 8 bases between the germline ends.

The sample originates from a study of T-cell reconstitution after alpha-beta-depleted transplantation in children listed by TCRdb under 2016. General notes on the study: Using TCR repertoire profiling, the study quantitatively followed how T-cell immune reconstitution unfolded in children after TCRalphabeta/CD19-depleted allogeneic hematopoietic cell transplantation. What the study reported, not specific to this receptor: The apparently early alphabetaT-cell count recovery about two months after transplant was reportedly dependent on only several hundred rapidly expanded clones derived from non-depleted graft cells. In some patients, the high TCRbeta diversity seen at day 60 was put down to recipient T cells and intrathymic progenitors that had survived conditioning. Hyperexpanded clone frequencies declined over subsequent months; after one year, T-cell counts and TCRbeta diversity were mostly attributed to newly produced T cells.

The treatment or condition label corresponds to: allogeneic hematopoietic cell transplantation with graft depleted of TCRalphabeta T cells and CD19 B cells. The children who served as transplant recipients had been given grafts of TCRalphabeta/CD19-depleted allogeneic hematopoietic cells. This receptor was taken from a female patient between 2 and 15 years old who had a stem cell transplant for congenital amegakaryocytic thrombocytopenia, so the T cells may come from the graft donor. The sequencing used PBMCs, mostly from graft donor cells, collected 360 days after TCRalphabeta/CD19-depleted stem cell transplant. In this chain, TRBV28 is recombined with TRBJ2-7; the D gene is perhaps TRBD1 or TRBD2, each of them matching over 5 bases. The CDR3: CASSWDHEQYF. The sequenced DNA is TGTGCCAGCAGCTGGGACCACGAGCAGTACTTC.